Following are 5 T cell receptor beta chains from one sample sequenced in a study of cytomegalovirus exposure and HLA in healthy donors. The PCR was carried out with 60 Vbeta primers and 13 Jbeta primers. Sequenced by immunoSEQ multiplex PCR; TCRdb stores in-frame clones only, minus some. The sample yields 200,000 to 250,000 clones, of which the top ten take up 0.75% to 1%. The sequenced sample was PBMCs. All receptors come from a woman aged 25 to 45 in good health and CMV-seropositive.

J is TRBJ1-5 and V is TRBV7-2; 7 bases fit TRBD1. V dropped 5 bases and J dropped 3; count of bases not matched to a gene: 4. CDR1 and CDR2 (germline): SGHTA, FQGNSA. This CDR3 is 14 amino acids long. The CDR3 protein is CASSPTGPNQPQHF. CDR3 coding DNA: TGTGCCAGCAGCCCGACAGGGCCCAATCAGCCCCAGCATTTT.

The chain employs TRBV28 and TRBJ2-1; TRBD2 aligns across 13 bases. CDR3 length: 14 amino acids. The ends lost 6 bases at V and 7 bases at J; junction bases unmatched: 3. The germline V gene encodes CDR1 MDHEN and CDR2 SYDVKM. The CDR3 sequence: CASRTSGRWNEQFF. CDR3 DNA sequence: TGTGCCAGCAGGACTAGCGGGAGGTGGAATGAGCAGTTCTTC.

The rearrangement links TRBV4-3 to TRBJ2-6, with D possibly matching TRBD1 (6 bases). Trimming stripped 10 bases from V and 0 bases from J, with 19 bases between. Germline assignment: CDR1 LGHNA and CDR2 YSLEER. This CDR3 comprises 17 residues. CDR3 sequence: CANKVGQIFSGANVLTF. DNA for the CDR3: TGCGCCAACAAAGTAGGACAGATTTTCTCTGGGGCCAACGTCCTGACTTTC.

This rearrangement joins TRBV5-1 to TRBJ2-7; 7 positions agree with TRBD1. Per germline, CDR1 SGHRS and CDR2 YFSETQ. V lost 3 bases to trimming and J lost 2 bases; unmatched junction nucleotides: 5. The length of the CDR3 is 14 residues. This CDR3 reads CASSSNRGPYEQYF. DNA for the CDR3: TGCGCCAGCAGCTCAAACAGGGGCCCCTACGAGCAGTACTTC.

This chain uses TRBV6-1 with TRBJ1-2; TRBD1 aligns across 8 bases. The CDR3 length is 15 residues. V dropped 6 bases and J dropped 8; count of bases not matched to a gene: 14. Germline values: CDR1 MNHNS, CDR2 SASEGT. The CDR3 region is CASSPGQASSGGYTF. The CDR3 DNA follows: TGTGCCAGCAGCCCGGGACAGGCATCTTCCGGGGGCTACACCTTC.